This T cell receptor beta chain comes out of a study of T cells in Graves' hyperthyroidism and ophthalmopathy. Study-level results: Ophthalmopathy and stable hyperthyroidism were separated by a 13 V-J model.

V was trimmed by 2 bases and J by 3 bases, leaving 10 bases between them. The CDR3 consists of 15 residues. Germline CDR1 is MNHEY and CDR2 is SVGEGT. RNA transcripts gave rise to amplified TCR beta CDR3 regions. Researchers ran a first-round RT-PCR on the TCR CDR3 using the HTBI primer set. TCRdb reprocessed the multiplex PCR reads via MiXCR and lists one record per CDR3 protein. The data show around 350,000 distinct CDR3 sequences, approximately 19% seen once. About this clonotype: Its antigen is undetermined.

The V and J genes are TRBV6-2 or TRBV6-3 and TRBJ2-2; the D is unclear. The receptor comes from a woman in her late teens or twenties with Graves' hyperthyroidism. What was sequenced was blood. CDR3 nucleotides: TGTGCCAGCAGTTACGAGCGCTTTTACACCGGGGAGCTGTTTTTT. As protein: CASSYERFYTGELFF.